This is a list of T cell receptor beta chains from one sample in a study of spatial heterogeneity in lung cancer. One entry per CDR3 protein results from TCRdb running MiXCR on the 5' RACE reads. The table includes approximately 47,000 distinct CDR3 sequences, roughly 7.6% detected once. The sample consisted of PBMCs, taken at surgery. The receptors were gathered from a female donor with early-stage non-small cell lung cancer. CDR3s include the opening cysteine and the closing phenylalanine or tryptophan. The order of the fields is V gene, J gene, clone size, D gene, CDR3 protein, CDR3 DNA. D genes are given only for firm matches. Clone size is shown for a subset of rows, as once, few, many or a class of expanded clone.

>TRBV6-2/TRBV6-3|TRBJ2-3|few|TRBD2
CASSIRTSGSTDTQYF
TGTGCCAGCAGTATCCGGACTAGCGGGAGCACAGATACGCAGTATTTT
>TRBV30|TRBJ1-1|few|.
CAWSVGGTGSAEAFF
TGTGCCTGGAGTGTGGGGGGAACGGGGTCGGCTGAAGCTTTCTTT
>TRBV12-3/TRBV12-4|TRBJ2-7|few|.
CASSLGYAYEQYF
TGTGCCAGCAGCCTGGGATACGCCTACGAGCAGTACTTC
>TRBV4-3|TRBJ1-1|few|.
CASSQDRGAEAFF
TGCGCCAGCAGCCAAGATAGGGGCGCTGAAGCTTTCTTT
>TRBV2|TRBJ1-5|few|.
CASRGDGKNQPQHF
TGTGCCAGCCGCGGGGACGGTAAAAATCAGCCCCAGCATTTT
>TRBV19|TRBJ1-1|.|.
CASNPSTWSRTEAFF
TGTGCCAGTAATCCATCGACGTGGAGTCGGACTGAAGCTTTCTTT
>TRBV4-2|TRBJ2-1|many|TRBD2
CASSQGLTSAEQFF
TGTGCCAGCAGCCAAGGGCTAACTAGCGCCGAGCAGTTCTTC
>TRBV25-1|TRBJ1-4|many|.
CASSDQAGGPISSEKLFF
TGTGCCAGCAGCGACCAGGCAGGAGGCCCCATCAGTAGCGAAAAACTGTTTTTT
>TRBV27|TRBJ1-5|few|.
CASRSPLGPQPQHF
TGTGCCAGCAGGTCCCCACTAGGACCTCAGCCCCAGCATTTT
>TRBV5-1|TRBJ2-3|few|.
CASSFGDITDTQYF
TGCGCCAGCAGCTTCGGGGACATCACAGATACGCAGTATTTT
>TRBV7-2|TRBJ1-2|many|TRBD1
CASRSGGPGTAYGYTF
TGTGCCAGCAGGTCAGGGGGCCCCGGGACAGCCTATGGCTACACCTTC
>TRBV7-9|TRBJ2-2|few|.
CASSPTTNTGELFF
TGTGCCAGCAGCCCTACCACAAACACCGGGGAGCTGTTTTTT
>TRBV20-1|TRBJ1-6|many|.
CSARGVQDSYNSPLHF
TGCAGTGCTAGAGGGGTCCAGGACTCCTATAATTCACCCCTCCACTTT
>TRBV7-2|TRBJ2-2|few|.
CASSLAPGDTGELFF
TGTGCCAGCAGCTTAGCGCCAGGGGACACCGGGGAGCTGTTTTTT
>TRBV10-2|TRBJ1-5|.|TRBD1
CASSESTGDQPQHF
TGCGCCAGCAGTGAGTCGACAGGGGATCAGCCCCAGCATTTT
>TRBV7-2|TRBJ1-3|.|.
CASSFQALDSSGNTIYF
TGTGCCAGCAGCTTTCAAGCTCTAGATAGCTCTGGAAACACCATATATTTT
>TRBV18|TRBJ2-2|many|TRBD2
CASSGLAGNTGELFF
TGTGCCAGCTCGGGACTAGCGGGGAACACCGGGGAGCTGTTTTTT
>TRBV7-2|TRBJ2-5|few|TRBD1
CASSFADRAGTQYF
TGTGCCAGCAGCTTCGCCGACAGGGCTGGGACCCAGTACTTC
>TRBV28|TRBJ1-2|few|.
CASSLRGGNYGYTF
TGTGCCAGCAGTTTAAGGGGGGGTAACTATGGCTACACCTTC
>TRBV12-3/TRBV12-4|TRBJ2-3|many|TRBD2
CASIFATGGLGTQYF
TGTGCCAGCATTTTCGCAACGGGGGGGCTTGGCACGCAGTATTTT
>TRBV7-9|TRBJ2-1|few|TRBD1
CASSDAQGRGRNEQFF
TGTGCCAGCAGCGACGCGCAGGGAAGGGGGCGCAATGAGCAGTTCTTC
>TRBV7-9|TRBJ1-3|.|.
CASSTLQESGNTIYF
TGTGCCAGCAGCACTCTACAGGAGTCTGGAAACACCATATATTTT
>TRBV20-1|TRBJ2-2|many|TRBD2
CSARSGGGATGELFF
TGCAGTGCTAGAAGTGGCGGGGGGGCCACCGGGGAGCTGTTTTTT
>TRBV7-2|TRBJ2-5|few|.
CASSSRTGGETQYF
TGTGCCAGCAGCTCCAGGACAGGAGGGGAGACCCAGTACTTC
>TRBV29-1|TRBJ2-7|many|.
CSVGFNYEQYF
TGCAGCGTTGGCTTCAACTACGAGCAGTACTTC
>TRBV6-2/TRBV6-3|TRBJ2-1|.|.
CASSYLGNEQFF
TGTGCCAGCAGTTACCTGGGCAATGAGCAGTTCTTC
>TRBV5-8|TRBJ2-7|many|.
CASSLDSGSFSTYEQYF
TGTGCCAGCAGCTTGGATTCGGGCAGCTTTTCGACCTACGAGCAGTACTTC
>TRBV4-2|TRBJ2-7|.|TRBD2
CASGLAGASYEQYF
TGTGCCAGCGGACTAGCGGGGGCCTCCTACGAGCAGTACTTC
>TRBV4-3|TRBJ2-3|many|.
CASSQERARTDTQYF
TGCGCCAGCAGCCAAGAAAGGGCTAGAACAGATACGCAGTATTTT
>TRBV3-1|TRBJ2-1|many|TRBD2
CASSQYASGGEQFF
TGTGCCAGCAGCCAATACGCTAGCGGGGGCGAGCAGTTCTTC
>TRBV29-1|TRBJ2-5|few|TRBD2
CSVEPFRGGDPPETQYF
TGCAGCGTTGAACCATTCCGGGGAGGGGACCCTCCTGAGACCCAGTACTTC
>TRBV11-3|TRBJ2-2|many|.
CASSSLVVGGELFF
TGTGCCAGCAGCTCCCTGGTGGTGGGCGGGGAGCTGTTTTTT
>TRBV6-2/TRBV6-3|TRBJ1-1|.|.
CASSPLPRPTGTEAFF
TGTGCCAGCAGTCCCCTCCCCAGACCTACCGGGACTGAAGCTTTCTTT
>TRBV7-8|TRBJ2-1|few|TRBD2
CASSFRLAGGRPNEQFF
TGTGCCAGCAGCTTCCGACTAGCGGGGGGGCGGCCGAATGAGCAGTTCTTC
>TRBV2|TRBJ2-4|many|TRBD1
CASSPDRGNSKNIQYF
TGTGCCAGCAGTCCAGACAGGGGGAATAGCAAAAACATTCAGTACTTC
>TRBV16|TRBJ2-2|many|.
CASSQAGELFF
TGTGCCAGCAGCCAAGCCGGGGAGCTGTTTTTT
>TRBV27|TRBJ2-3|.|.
CASSLSRWDTQYF
TGTGCCAGCAGTTTATCCCGATGGGATACGCAGTATTTT
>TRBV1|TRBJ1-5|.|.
CTSSLKGSKWNNQPQHF
TGCACCAGCAGCCTTAAGGGGTCAAAATGGAACAATCAGCCCCAGCATTTT
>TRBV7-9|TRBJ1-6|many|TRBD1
CASSLAGGQGGSPLHF
TGTGCCAGCAGCTTAGCGGGCGGACAGGGGGGTTCACCCCTCCACTTT
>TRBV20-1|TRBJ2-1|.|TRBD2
CSARESAGGINEQFF
TGCAGTGCTAGAGAATCAGCGGGGGGAATCAATGAGCAGTTCTTC
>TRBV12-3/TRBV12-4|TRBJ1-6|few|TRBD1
CASSFLGTGWPLHF
TGTGCCAGCAGTTTCCTTGGGACAGGGTGGCCCCTCCACTTT
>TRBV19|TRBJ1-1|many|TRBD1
CASSQDRATEAFF
TGTGCCAGTAGCCAGGACAGGGCCACTGAAGCTTTCTTT
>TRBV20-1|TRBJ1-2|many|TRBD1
CSARALTGTDRGYTF
TGCAGTGCTAGAGCCTTGACAGGGACAGATCGTGGCTACACCTTC
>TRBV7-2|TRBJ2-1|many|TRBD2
CASRKTSGGHNEQFF
TGTGCCAGCAGGAAAACTAGCGGGGGCCACAATGAGCAGTTCTTC
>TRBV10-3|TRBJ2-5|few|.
CAIGRSQETQYF
TGTGCCATCGGACGGAGCCAAGAGACCCAGTACTTC
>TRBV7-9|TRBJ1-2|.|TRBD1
CASNRRGQGAASGYTF
TGTGCCAGCAATCGTAGAGGGCAGGGGGCTGCCAGTGGCTACACCTTC
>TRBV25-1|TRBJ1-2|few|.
CASRTTGGNYGYTF
TGTGCCAGCAGAACGACAGGTGGAAACTATGGCTACACCTTC
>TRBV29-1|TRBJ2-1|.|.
CSVAPRDSSYNEQFF
TGCAGCGTTGCCCCCCGGGATAGCTCCTACAATGAGCAGTTCTTC
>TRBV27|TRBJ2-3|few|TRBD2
CASSPWVAGGSTDTQYF
TGTGCCAGCAGTCCCTGGGTAGCGGGGGGCTCCACAGATACGCAGTATTTT
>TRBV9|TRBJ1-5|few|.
CASSVAGGGQPQHF
TGTGCCAGCAGCGTAGCTGGGGGCGGTCAGCCCCAGCATTTT
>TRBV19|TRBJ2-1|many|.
CATRERFLVNEQFF
TGTGCCACCCGGGAGAGGTTCCTTGTCAATGAGCAGTTCTTC
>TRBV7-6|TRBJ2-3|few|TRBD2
CASSLAGTSGGTDTQYF
TGTGCCAGCAGCTTAGCCGGGACTAGCGGGGGGACAGATACGCAGTATTTT
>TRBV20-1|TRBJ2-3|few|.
CSARDSQKSTDTQYF
TGCAGTGCTAGAGATAGCCAGAAGAGCACAGATACGCAGTATTTT
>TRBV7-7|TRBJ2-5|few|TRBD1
CASSTRPGRGQETQYF
TGTGCTAGCAGCACCCGGCCCGGCAGGGGGCAAGAGACCCAGTACTTC
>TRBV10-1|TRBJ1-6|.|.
CASRPDRTHSPLHF
TGCGCCAGCAGACCGGACAGAACCCATTCACCCCTCCACTTT